This T cell receptor (beta chain) came from a study of beta chain features in type 1 diabetes. A few counts support this clone. Germline loops: CDR1 KGHSH, CDR2 LQKENI. V was pared by 2 bases and J by 4 bases, with 8 bases between. This CDR3 region has 13 residues. Since all of the isolated RNA was reverse transcribed, expressed TCRB transcripts were what got sequenced. Assay used: immunoSEQ multiplex PCR; TCRdb lists only in-frame clones, some missing. The sample holds hundreds of thousands of clones, roughly 13% seen once. Sequences were obtained from naive CD4+ T cells from blood. The J gene is TRBJ1-1, the V gene TRBV18; no firm D call. The source of this sequence is a man between 18 and 29 years old in good health. The CDR3 sequence: CASSPEVRTEAFF. The CDR3 nucleotides are TGTGCCAGCTCACCAGAGGTGCGCACTGAAGCTTTCTTT.